This record concerns one T cell receptor beta chain sequence. This record belongs to a study of Graves' ophthalmopathy and Graves' hyperthyroidism. Investigators amplified TCR beta CDR3 regions from RNA transcripts. HTBI primers were employed in first-round RT-PCR, then a second-round multiplex PCR followed. TCRdb re-analysed the multiplex PCR reads in MiXCR, keeping a single row per CDR3 protein. The repertoire holds fewer than 250,000 distinct CDR3 sequences, with less than 30% as singletons. PBMCs had their origin in fresh peripheral blood (approximately 9.9 ml). Sequencing was performed on peripheral blood. This receptor was identified in a man between 50 and 59 years old with Graves' ophthalmopathy.

CDR3 loop: CASSLGTRLGELFF. As DNA, the CDR3 is TGTGCCAGCAGCTTGGGGACTAGGCTCGGGGAGCTGTTTTTT. The V gene is TRBV7-9, the J gene TRBJ2-2; 8 positions match TRBD2. V shed 3 bases, J shed 7 bases, and the junction held 4 bases outside the gene matches. Looked up from germline, CDR1 is SEHNR and CDR2 is FQNEAQ (reference sequence). This CDR3 is built from 14 residues.